This TCR beta chain is from a study of T cells in women clearing cervical HPV infection. The protocol was immunoSEQ multiplex PCR, while the TCRdb copy is restricted to in-frame clones and leaves out a portion. In total, the table holds about 23,000 clones. Details on this clone: A read error may account for a junction end that differs from germline. The CDR3 is cut off 3 residues early in the read; its end comes from the germline J gene. This sample includes further DNA sequences coding for the same CDR3.

The CDR3 spans 14 residues. Germline V gene sequence: CDR1 SGHRS, CDR2 YFSETQ. The sequenced material came from blood buffy coat. The TCR sequence derives from a woman aged 18 to 75 with a cervical HPV16 infection that either progressed to CIN3+ or cleared (not recorded which). This chain connects TRBV5-1 to TRBJ1-3; D is undetermined. CDR3 region: CASSLENSGNTIYF. CDR3 DNA (partial): TGCGCCAGCAGCCTAGAGAACTCTGGAAACACA.